The 16 T cell receptor beta chains in this list originate from one sample, sequenced in a study of blood T cells in healthy people across ages. For the second PCR, which ran for roughly 7 to 11 cycles, a sample-barcoded 5' primer and a J-beta primer mix were used. TCRdb re-derived calls from the 5' RACE reads in MiXCR, one entry per CDR3 protein. There are some 1.8 million distinct CDR3 sequences in the sample; around 40% occur only once, and more than 20% lies in the top ten. The specimen was blood. The source of these receptors is a human donor in good health.

The rearrangement uses TRBV20-1 and TRBJ2-3; 14 nucleotides agree with TRBD2. Germline values: CDR1 DFQATT, CDR2 SNEGSKA (reference sequence). This CDR3 is 16 amino acids long. V lost 5 bases to trimming and J lost 2 bases; unmatched junction nucleotides: 6. CDR3 in DNA: TGCAGTGCTCCTAGACTAGCGGGGGGGTTCACAGATACGCAGTATTTT. Translating gives CSAPRLAGGFTDTQYF.

About this clonotype: At one end the junction does not follow the germline gene, possibly because of a read error. The rearrangement joins TRBV10-3 to TRBJ2-6, with no clear D. The CDR3 is 18 amino acids. The germline CDR1 and CDR2 sequences are ENHRY and SYGVKD. In nucleotides, the CDR3 is TGTGCCGTCAGTGCATGGGCTGCCGATCCAAGTGGGGCCAACGTCCTGACTTTC. Amino acid sequence: CAVSAWAADPSGANVLTF.

Ten or more counts support this clonotype. This chain uses TRBV7-2 with TRBJ2-5; 8 bases match TRBD1. CDR3 length equals 14 residues. V shed 6 bases, J shed 6 bases, and the junction held 9 bases outside the gene matches. Germline V CDR1 and CDR2: SGHTA, FQGNSA. The CDR3 loop is CASSFQGQEKTQYF. Written as DNA, the CDR3 is TGTGCCAGCAGTTTTCAGGGACAGGAGAAGACCCAGTACTTC.

V is TRBV4-2 and J is TRBJ2-1; weak D call: TRBD2 (6 bases). Trimming shortened V by 2 bases and J by 4 bases, and 12 bases separated the two germline ends. This CDR3 is built from 15 residues. The germline V gene has CDR1 LGHNA and CDR2 YNFKEQ. CDR3 residues: CASSQHGTHYNEQFF. As DNA, the CDR3 is TGTGCCAGCAGCCAACACGGGACTCATTACAATGAGCAGTTCTTC.

CDR3 in amino acids: CASPGTGSTDTQYF. CDR3 nucleotides: TGTGCCAGCCCCGGGACAGGCAGCACAGATACGCAGTATTTT. The chain is built from TRBV5-4 and TRBJ2-3, with 8 nucleotides matching TRBD1. The CDR3 contains 14 residues. Germline values: CDR1 SGHNT, CDR2 YYREEE (reference sequence). V was pared by 7 bases and J by 0 bases, with 4 bases of the junction left unmatched.

This clonotype was counted a single time. The J gene is TRBJ1-1, the V gene TRBV29-1; D ambiguous. The germline V gene has CDR1 SQVTM and CDR2 ANQGSEA. CDR3 length equals 13 residues. V lost 6 bases, J lost 0 bases, and 11 bases lay in between. In DNA, the CDR3 is TGCAGCGTGAAACCAGAGTTGAACACTGAAGCTTTCTTT. As protein: CSVKPELNTEAFF. The full variable domain, its missing parts supplied by reference TRBV29-1 and TRBJ1-1, is SAVISQKPSRDICQRGTSLTIQCQVDSQVTMMFWYRQQPGQSLTLIATANQGSEATYESGFVIDKFPISRPNLTFSTLTVSNMSPEDSSIYLCSVKPELNTEAFFGQGTRLTVV.

This clonotype has just a few counts. J is TRBJ2-7 and V is TRBV6-6; 9 bases agree with TRBD1. The CDR3 spans 15 residues. CDR1 MNHNY and CDR2 SVGAGI come from the germline V gene (reference sequence). J was trimmed by 5 bases and V by 2 bases; bases with no gene match: 7. CDR3 in amino acids: CASSYLRDRVDEQYF. The CDR3 DNA reads as TGTGCCAGCAGTTACCTCCGGGACAGGGTTGACGAGCAGTACTTC.

The chain employs TRBV20-1 and TRBJ2-3, with D perhaps being TRBD1 or TRBD2 (5 bases each). Trimming took 6 bases from V and 8 from J, leaving 9 bases between them. This CDR3 contains 10 residues. Germline V gene sequence: CDR1 DFQATT, CDR2 SNEGSKA (reference sequence). CDR3 amino acids: CSAGAGTQYF. CDR3 sequence (DNA): TGCAGTGCCGGGGCTGGTACGCAGTATTTT.

This clonotype showed up just a few times. The chain has TRBV29-1 and TRBJ1-2; D uncertain. Germline V lookup: CDR1 SQVTM, CDR2 ANQGSEA. The length of the CDR3 is 13 residues. Trimming cost V 6 bases and J 8 bases, with 19 bases left between them. The CDR3 region has the DNA TGCAGCGTGAAGGGAGATAACTATTGGGGCTACACCTTC. This codes for CSVKGDNYWGYTF.

The rearrangement links TRBV5-1 to TRBJ2-1, with D possibly matching TRBD2 (6 bases). Looked up from germline, CDR1 is SGHRS and CDR2 is YFSETQ. This CDR3 contains 16 residues. Trimming stripped 0 bases from V and 1 base from J, with 11 bases between. This CDR3 reads CASSLAAGLSYNEQFF. Written as DNA, the CDR3 is TGCGCCAGCAGCTTGGCCGCGGGGCTGTCCTACAATGAGCAGTTCTTC. Combining the CDR3 with reference TRBV5-1 and TRBJ2-1 gives the whole variable domain KAGVTQTPRYLIKTRGQQVTLSCSPISGHRSVSWYQQTPGQGLQFLFEYFSETQRNKGNFPGRFSGRQFSNSRSEMNVSTLELGDSALYLCASSLAAGLSYNEQFFGPGTRLTVL.

There are many counts of this clonotype. The rearrangement joins TRBV5-1 to TRBJ2-7; 9 positions match TRBD1. Germline CDR1 is SGHRS and CDR2 is YFSETQ. Germline trimming cut 1 base from V and 5 bases from J; bases unmatched to any gene: 10. This CDR3 region has 16 residues. This CDR3 reads CASSLKTGTGLNEQYF. The CDR3 coding sequence is TGCGCCAGCAGCTTGAAAACCGGGACAGGGCTCAACGAGCAGTACTTC. Drawing the rest from reference TRBV5-1 and TRBJ2-7, the complete variable domain is KAGVTQTPRYLIKTRGQQVTLSCSPISGHRSVSWYQQTPGQGLQFLFEYFSETQRNKGNFPGRFSGRQFSNSRSEMNVSTLELGDSALYLCASSLKTGTGLNEQYFGPGTRLTVT.

The rearrangement uses TRBV9 and TRBJ2-1, with 10 bases lining up with TRBD2. V was clipped by 4 bases and J by 6 bases; unmatched bases: 10. The CDR3 has 16 residues. Germline CDR1 is SGDLS and CDR2 is YYNGEE. CDR3 DNA: TGTGCCAGCAGCCCCTCCAGCGGGGGGGGCCGCAATGAGCAGTTCTTC. Encoded protein: CASSPSSGGGRNEQFF.

In this sample, this clonotype turned up once. The germline gene is not matched at one end of the junction; a read error may be the cause. This chain links TRBV5-1 with TRBJ2-7, with 7 bases that match TRBD1. Germline V gene data show CDR1 as SGHRS and CDR2 as YFSETQ. There are 14 residues in the CDR3. Here the CDR3 reads CDSSLAQGVGEQYF. DNA for the CDR3: TGCGACAGCAGCTTGGCTCAGGGGGTCGGAGAGCAGTACTTC.

The CDR3 DNA sequence: TGCAGTGCTAGATATACCTCAGGGACTAGCGGGGGGGCCCACGTATCCTACAATGAGCAGTTCTTC. It is translated as CSARYTSGTSGGAHVSYNEQFF. The chain links TRBV20-1 to TRBJ2-1; 16 bases align to TRBD2. J gave up 1 base and V 2 bases, and 17 bases lay outside the gene matches. The CDR3 has 22 residues. Germline V gene data show CDR1 as DFQATT and CDR2 as SNEGSKA (reference sequence).

This clonotype turned up a few times. The chain combines TRBV12-3 or TRBV12-4 with TRBJ1-5; D is ambiguous. V was trimmed by 4 bases and J by 4 bases, leaving 8 bases between them. The CDR3 has 13 amino acids. The DNA for the CDR3 is TGTGCCAGCAGTTCCTTACAGAATCAGCCCCAGCATTTT. It specifies CASSSLQNQPQHF.

As concerns this clonotype: At one of its ends the junction is not consistent with the germline gene, which may arise from a read error. The V call is TRBV3-1, the J call TRBJ2-4, with 7 bases aligning to TRBD1. The assigned J gene may be wrong: the sequence end matches TRBJ2-7 better. Germline CDR1 and CDR2: LGHDT and YNNKEL (reference sequence). The CDR3 sequence is 14 residues long. The CDR3 sequence: CAGSLDRNLYEQYF. CDR3 bases: TGTGCCGGCAGTCTGGACAGGAATCTCTACGAGCAGTACTTC.